Listed below are T cell receptor beta chains from one sample, sequenced in a study of blood T cell repertoires in COVID-19. Profiling relied on immunoSEQ multiplex PCR, and the TCRdb table lists in-frame clones only, not all of them. The data hold more than 200,000 clones, with around 84% observed a single time. The specimen sequenced was PBMCs or T cells enriched from blood (not recorded which). Every receptor here comes from a woman aged 40 to 50 with acute COVID-19. CDR3s leave out the opening cysteine and the closing phenylalanine or tryptophan.

j_call: TRBJ2-3
v_call: TRBV18
cdr3_aa: ASSPTTGFADTQY

j_call: TRBJ2-1
v_call: TRBV14
cdr3_aa: ASSHHSGRPRNEQF

j_call: TRBJ2-1
v_call: TRBV7-3
cdr3_aa: ASSRSGVWNEQF

j_call: TRBJ1-1
v_call: TRBV7-2
cdr3_aa: ASSLVAAVNTEAF

j_call: TRBJ2-7
v_call: TRBV27
cdr3_aa: ASSPGQGRAYEQY

j_call: TRBJ1-3
v_call: TRBV28
cdr3_aa: ASSLRRGGNTIY

j_call: TRBJ2-2
v_call: TRBV28
cdr3_aa: ASSRTGSTGELF

j_call: TRBJ1-4
v_call: TRBV30
cdr3_aa: AWSGPRGEKLF

j_call: TRBJ1-2
v_call: TRBV28
cdr3_aa: ASTLSGILYGYT

j_call: TRBJ2-7
v_call: TRBV30
cdr3_aa: AWSVRTSGRRYEQY

j_call: TRBJ2-5
v_call: TRBV5-6
cdr3_aa: ASSTYSGTGGETQY

j_call: TRBJ1-2
v_call: TRBV5-4
cdr3_aa: ASTSKRPLDSYGYT

j_call: TRBJ1-2
v_call: TRBV9
cdr3_aa: ASSVEDRGRDGYT

j_call: TRBJ2-5
v_call: TRBV20-1
cdr3_aa: SAAKETQY

j_call: TRBJ2-7
v_call: TRBV27
cdr3_aa: ASRRVWTSGPYEQY

j_call: TRBJ1-3
v_call: TRBV11-2
cdr3_aa: ASSLLDSSGNTIY

j_call: TRBJ1-6
v_call: TRBV15
cdr3_aa: ATSRDRGPGGTRLSYNSPLH

j_call: TRBJ1-4
v_call: TRBV19
cdr3_aa: ASKGGMGTNEKLF

j_call: TRBJ2-2
v_call: TRBV28
cdr3_aa: ASNTQPAQGSNTGELF

j_call: TRBJ2-7
v_call: TRBV12-3/TRBV12-4
cdr3_aa: ASSPGTPYEQY

j_call: TRBJ1-5
v_call: TRBV19
cdr3_aa: ASSSTGGGQPQH

j_call: TRBJ1-4
v_call: TRBV5-8
cdr3_aa: ASSLEGQVGIEKLF

j_call: TRBJ1-4
v_call: TRBV7-8
cdr3_aa: ASTPREGEGKLF

j_call: TRBJ1-2
v_call: TRBV15
cdr3_aa: ATSRDTGGYT

j_call: TRBJ2-2
v_call: TRBV3-1/TRBV3-2
cdr3_aa: ASSQGYRGDTGELF

j_call: TRBJ1-1
v_call: TRBV11-2
cdr3_aa: ASSLEGRGNTEAF

j_call: TRBJ1-5
v_call: TRBV27
cdr3_aa: ASSSYRGGNQPQH

j_call: TRBJ1-1
v_call: TRBV27
cdr3_aa: ASSGGANTEAF

j_call: TRBJ2-3
v_call: TRBV18
cdr3_aa: ASSPPTASGVTDTQY

j_call: TRBJ1-3
v_call: TRBV5-6
cdr3_aa: ASSPQAGLSGNTIY

j_call: TRBJ2-3
v_call: TRBV11-2
cdr3_aa: ASSLAGDTQY

j_call: TRBJ2-1
v_call: TRBV7-9
cdr3_aa: ASRAGAHSGEQF

j_call: TRBJ2-3
v_call: TRBV6-5
cdr3_aa: ASYLRQGADTQY

j_call: TRBJ2-5
v_call: TRBV19
cdr3_aa: ASTEANGGQETQY

j_call: TRBJ2-7
v_call: TRBV19
cdr3_aa: ASNRQATYEQY

j_call: TRBJ2-3
v_call: TRBV2
cdr3_aa: ASSPDTDTQY

j_call: TRBJ2-7
v_call: TRBV7-8
cdr3_aa: ASSFPGLAGTYEQY

j_call: TRBJ2-1
v_call: TRBV3-1/TRBV3-2
cdr3_aa: ASSQKGRTEQF

j_call: TRBJ1-2
v_call: TRBV28
cdr3_aa: ASSSGQGRNRYT

j_call: TRBJ2-3
v_call: TRBV7-3
cdr3_aa: ASSLNSFPDTQY

j_call: TRBJ2-3
v_call: TRBV5-1
cdr3_aa: ASSLEGLAGTDTQY

j_call: TRBJ2-1
v_call: TRBV30
cdr3_aa: AWSVQTGSRQF

j_call: TRBJ1-1
v_call: TRBV6-5
cdr3_aa: ASSYTPRRENTEAF

j_call: TRBJ1-6
v_call: TRBV18
cdr3_aa: ASSLRDRSNSPLH

j_call: TRBJ1-1
v_call: TRBV6-5
cdr3_aa: ASRRPGHRNTEAF

j_call: TRBJ2-6
v_call: TRBV6-5
cdr3_aa: ASRGTGGANVLT

j_call: TRBJ1-1
v_call: TRBV7-6
cdr3_aa: ASSSQESSPEAF

j_call: TRBJ1-6
v_call: TRBV5-4
cdr3_aa: ASSAWDRDNSPLH

j_call: TRBJ2-7
v_call: TRBV19
cdr3_aa: ASSQRTGWEQY

j_call: TRBJ1-3
v_call: TRBV5-5
cdr3_aa: ASSRILSLSGNTIY

j_call: TRBJ1-6
v_call: TRBV2
cdr3_aa: ASRDSSNSPLH

j_call: TRBJ1-6
v_call: TRBV10-3
cdr3_aa: ATKRSGTGDSPLH

j_call: TRBJ1-3
v_call: TRBV14
cdr3_aa: ASSQRDHRGNTIY

j_call: TRBJ2-1
v_call: TRBV20-1
cdr3_aa: SASNTGRGVNEQF

j_call: TRBJ2-1
v_call: TRBV19
cdr3_aa: ASSNPDGRGEQF

j_call: TRBJ1-2
v_call: TRBV28
cdr3_aa: ASTYRVNYGYT

j_call: TRBJ1-6
v_call: TRBV28
cdr3_aa: ASSKGGRALH

j_call: TRBJ2-3
v_call: TRBV5-6
cdr3_aa: ASSLGRISTDTQY

j_call: TRBJ2-6
v_call: TRBV28
cdr3_aa: ASSPGQGAGGANVLT